This entry is about one T cell receptor beta chain. Its antigen remains unidentified. The method was immunoSEQ multiplex PCR; TCRdb's version includes in-frame clones alone and lacks a portion of them. In the table there are around 69,000 clones, around 69% of which are singletons. The record originates from a study of vaccination effects on CD4 cells after COVID-19. Broader study findings: Long after vaccination, the clones induced by infection and by vaccine shrank markedly in size. Relatively few convalescent patients took part in the study, which had no early post-infection timepoints.

From germline, CDR1 is SGHKS and CDR2 YYEKEE (reference sequence). The CDR3 has 13 residues. V lost 1 base and J 3 bases, leaving 7 bases between the germline ends. Antigen-specific CD4+ T cell clonotypes were called by their expansion after viral peptide-pool culture in ViraFEST. Investigators separated out CD4+ T cells once 9 to 11 days of culture had passed. As their vaccination, participants received two doses of either BNT162b2 or mRNA-1273. Absence of prior SARS-CoV-2 infection characterized the vaccine recipients, who showed negative nucleocapsid antibodies. IL-2 at around 9.8 IU/ml and peptides at approximately 9.5 ug/ml were added to cultured PBMC, approximately 2 million per well.

This chain links TRBV5-5 with TRBJ1-1; no reliable D call. The sequence came from a human donor who received a COVID-19 vaccine. The sequences come from CD4+ T cells from PBMCs cultured with HCoV-229E spike peptides, collected after COVID-19 vaccination. The CDR3 loop is CASSLNLYTEAFF. In DNA, the CDR3 is TGTGCCAGCAGCTTGAACCTCTACACTGAAGCTTTCTTT. The full variable domain, completed using reference TRBV5-5 and TRBJ1-1, is DAGVTQSPTHLIKTRGQQVTLRCSPISGHKSVSWYQQVLGQGPQFIFQYYEKEERGRGNFPDRFSARQFPNYSSELNVNALLLGDSALYLCASSLNLYTEAFFGQGTRLTVV.